A single sample gave rise to the 5 T cell receptor beta chains below, sequenced in a study of blood T cell repertoires in COVID-19. Method: immunoSEQ multiplex PCR; TCRdb's copy keeps in-frame clones and lacks some. The repertoire holds roughly 150,000 clones, with about nine tenths as singletons. Sequenced material: peripheral blood. The source is a man aged 18 to 30 with COVID-19, enrolled during active disease.

This clone was counted once. The sample contains more than one DNA sequence encoding this CDR3. The chain uses TRBV12-3 or TRBV12-4 and TRBJ2-5; perhaps TRBD1 as D (6 bases). The ends were cut back, 2 bases at V and 5 bases at J, with 6 bases in the middle. The CDR3 has 12 amino acids. The CDR3 loop reads CASSLRGETQYF. The CDR3 nucleotides read TGTGCCAGCAGTTTAAGGGGGGAGACCCAGTACTTC.

The rearrangement joins TRBV7-7 to TRBJ2-3, with a tentative D call TRBD2 (5 bases). Trimming pared 5 bases from V and 0 bases from J, leaving 27 bases between. The CDR3 runs 20 residues. Germline V gene lookup returns CDR1 SSHAT and CDR2 FNYEAQ (reference sequence). The chain's CDR3 is CASSPAEDGIGFDSTDTQYF. The CDR3 DNA reads as TGTGCCAGCAGCCCCGCTGAAGACGGGATAGGGTTCGATAGCACAGATACGCAGTATTTT.

The chain combines TRBV9 with TRBJ2-1, with 7 bases identical to TRBD2. Unmatched junction bases numbered 4, after V lost 3 bases and J lost 7 bases. Germline assignment: CDR1 SGDLS and CDR2 YYNGEE. The CDR3 consists of 13 residues. The chain's CDR3 is CASSGREENEQFF. The CDR3 nucleotides read TGTGCCAGCAGCGGCCGGGAGGAGAATGAGCAGTTCTTC.

The chain uses TRBV5-1 and TRBJ2-7; possible D gene TRBD1, 5 bases. The germline CDR1 and CDR2 sequences are SGHRS and YFSETQ. The CDR3 is 16 residues long. V was clipped by 0 bases and J by 5 bases, with 18 bases between them. The CDR3 DNA follows: TGCGCCAGCAGCTTGGGGACACTTTGGGTAGGCGACGAGCAGTACTTC. Residues: CASSLGTLWVGDEQYF. The whole variable domain, remainder taken from reference TRBV5-1 and TRBJ2-7, is KAGVTQTPRYLIKTRGQQVTLSCSPISGHRSVSWYQQTPGQGLQFLFEYFSETQRNKGNFPGRFSGRQFSNSRSEMNVSTLELGDSALYLCASSLGTLWVGDEQYFGPGTRLTVT.

The V gene is TRBV5-1, the J gene TRBJ1-1; 8 bases are shared with TRBD1. Germline CDR1 reads SGHRS; CDR2 reads YFSETQ. J lost 7 bases, V lost 1 base, and 9 bases had no gene match. This CDR3 has 15 residues. The CDR3 sequence is CASSLTPGGFGEAFF. DNA for the CDR3: TGCGCCAGCAGCTTGACTCCAGGGGGCTTCGGTGAAGCTTTCTTT.